A single sample gave rise to the 11 T cell receptor beta chains below, sequenced in a study of response to subunit inactivated influenza vaccine. TCRdb reprocessed the RT-PCR reads via MiXCR and lists one record per CDR3 protein. Counted here are fewer than 700,000 distinct CDR3 sequences, about an eighth occurring once; the ten biggest clones make up about 12%. This material consisted of PBMCs from blood, taken 45 days after vaccination. These receptor sequences come from a man in his forties or fifties who received an inactivated influenza vaccine.

The sample holds many counts of this clonotype. The rearrangement links TRBV20-1 to TRBJ1-2, with 7 nucleotides matching TRBD1. The V and J ends lost 2 bases and 6 bases, in that order; junction bases with no gene match: 3. Germline CDR1 DFQATT, CDR2 SNEGSKA (reference sequence). The CDR3 consists of 12 residues. In nucleotides, the CDR3 is TGCAGTGCTAGAAGCAGGGGGGATGGCTACACCTTC. Amino acid sequence: CSARSRGDGYTF.

The rearrangement uses TRBV10-3 and TRBJ2-2, with D uncertain. The V gene's germline CDR1 is ENHRY and CDR2 SYGVKD. Trimming shortened V by 3 bases and J by 2 bases, and 10 bases separated the two germline ends. The CDR3 runs to 15 residues. The CDR3 DNA sequence: TGTGCCATCAGTGACCATAGGAAAAACACCGGGGAGCTGTTTTTT. Amino acids: CAISDHRKNTGELFF.

The sample holds a few counts of this clonotype. V and J are TRBV12-3 or TRBV12-4 and TRBJ2-7; 9 bases match TRBD1. The CDR3 runs 15 residues. V shed 6 bases, J shed 1 base, and the junction held 7 bases outside the gene matches. In DNA form, the CDR3 reads TGTGCCAGCAGCGGCCTCGGGACAGGGTCCTACGAGCAGTACTTC. Translating gives CASSGLGTGSYEQYF.

The CDR3 loop is CASSQGLGNVLTF. DNA of the CDR3: TGTGCCAGCAGCCAAGGTCTGGGCAACGTCCTGACTTTC. This sequence joins TRBV4-2 and TRBJ2-6; no reliable D call. Trimming removed 1 base from V and 9 bases from J, with 7 bases in between. Germline CDR1 and CDR2: LGHNA and YNFKEQ. The length of the CDR3 is 13 residues.

This clonotype was counted between two and nine times. The rearrangement links TRBV27 to TRBJ2-2; 9 bases agree with TRBD2. The J segment lost 3 bases and the V segment lost 2 bases, leaving 4 bases of the junction unmatched. Germline V gene data show CDR1 as MNHEY and CDR2 as SMNVEV (reference sequence). The length of the CDR3 is 16 residues. The CDR3 sequence is CASSLVAGVDTGELFF. The DNA for the CDR3 is TGTGCCAGCAGTTTAGTAGCGGGAGTGGACACCGGGGAGCTGTTTTTT.

The rearrangement joins TRBV7-2 to TRBJ2-5; 7 positions match TRBD1. From germline, CDR1 is SGHTA and CDR2 FQGNSA. V shed 5 bases, J shed 3 bases, and the junction held 6 bases outside the gene matches. The CDR3 has 14 amino acids. The CDR3 bases are TGTGCCAGCAGCGGTAGGGGGACAGAAGAGACCCAGTACTTC. This codes for CASSGRGTEETQYF.

This clonotype has ten or more counts. The genes are TRBV4-2 and TRBJ2-7, with D unclear. Trimming removed 0 bases at V and 3 bases at J, with 21 bases between. The CDR3 has 18 amino acids. The germline V gene encodes CDR1 LGHNA and CDR2 YNFKEQ. The CDR3 DNA is TGTGCCAGCAGCCAAGATTATAGGAAGGTCCTTGGGGTCTACGAGCAGTACTTC. Translated, it gives CASSQDYRKVLGVYEQYF.

This clonotype showed up just a few times. V and J are TRBV6-1 and TRBJ1-6; D perhaps matches TRBD1 (6 bases). The ends were cut back, 6 bases at V and 10 bases at J, with 16 bases in the middle. This CDR3 is built from 14 residues. The germline V gene encodes CDR1 MNHNS and CDR2 SASEGT. In DNA form, the CDR3 reads TGTGCCAGCAGAGTAAGACAGGCGGGGTCACCCCTCCACTTT. Protein product: CASRVRQAGSPLHF.

The chain carries TRBV11-2 and TRBJ2-1; 10 bases match TRBD2. The germline gives CDR1 SGHAT, CDR2 FQNNGV. The ends lost 3 bases at V and 2 bases at J; junction bases unmatched: 13. The CDR3 is 19 amino acids. This chain's CDR3 is CASSFSRGSGRTTYNEQFF. CDR3 coding DNA: TGTGCCAGCAGCTTCTCCCGGGGTAGCGGGAGGACCACCTACAATGAGCAGTTCTTC.

As to this clonotype: Since a much larger clone is just one base distant, this may be a read error. The chain employs TRBV5-5 and TRBJ2-1; no clear D gene. Germline CDR1 SGHKS, CDR2 YYEKEE (reference sequence). This CDR3 spans 15 amino acids. V lost 3 bases and J 6 bases, leaving 16 bases between the germline ends. This CDR3 reads CASSSSRRVGNEQFF. The CDR3 region has the DNA TGTGCCAGCAGCTCCTCCCGACGAGTCGGCAATGAGCAGTTCTTC.

This clonotype was seen only a few times. The chain recombines TRBV2 with TRBJ1-1; D is uncertain. V shed 4 bases and J shed 0 bases, with 12 bases lying between them. The germline CDR1 and CDR2 sequences are SNHLY and FYNNEI. This CDR3 region has 15 residues. The CDR3 DNA reads TGTGCCAGCAGTGTAGGAGTAAAGTTGAACACTGAAGCTTTCTTT. It is translated as CASSVGVKLNTEAFF.